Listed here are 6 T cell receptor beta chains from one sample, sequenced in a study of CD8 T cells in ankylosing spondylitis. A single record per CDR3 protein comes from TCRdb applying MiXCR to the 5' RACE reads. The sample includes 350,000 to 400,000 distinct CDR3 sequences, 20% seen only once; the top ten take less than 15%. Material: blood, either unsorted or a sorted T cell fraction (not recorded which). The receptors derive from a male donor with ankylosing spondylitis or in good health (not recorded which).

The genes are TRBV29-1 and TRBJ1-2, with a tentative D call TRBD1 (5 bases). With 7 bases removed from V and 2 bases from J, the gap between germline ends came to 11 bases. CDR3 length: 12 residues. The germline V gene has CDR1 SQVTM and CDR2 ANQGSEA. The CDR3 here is CSATTENYGYTF. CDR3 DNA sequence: TGCAGCGCCACGACAGAGAACTATGGCTACACCTTC.

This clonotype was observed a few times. CDR3 bases: TGTGCCAGCAGTTATACAGGGGGGGCAGATACGCAGTATTTT. It codes for CASSYTGGADTQYF. The J gene is TRBJ2-3, the V gene TRBV6-5; D may be TRBD1 (8 bases). V was cut by 3 bases and J by 4 bases, with 11 bases left in between. CDR3 size: 14 residues. Germline values: CDR1 MNHEY, CDR2 SVGAGI.

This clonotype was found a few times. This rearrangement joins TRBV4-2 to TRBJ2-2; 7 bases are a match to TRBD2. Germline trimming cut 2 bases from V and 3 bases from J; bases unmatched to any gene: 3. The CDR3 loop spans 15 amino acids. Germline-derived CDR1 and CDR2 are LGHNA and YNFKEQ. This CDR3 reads CASSQRLADTGELFF. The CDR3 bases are TGTGCCAGCAGCCAACGGCTAGCGGACACCGGGGAGCTGTTTTTT.

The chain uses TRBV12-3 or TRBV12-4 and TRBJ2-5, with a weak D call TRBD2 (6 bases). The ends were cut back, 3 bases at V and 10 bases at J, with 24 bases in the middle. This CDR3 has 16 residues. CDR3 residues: CASSFGPGDVSQLQYF. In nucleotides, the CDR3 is TGTGCCAGCAGTTTCGGGCCGGGGGACGTTTCTCAACTCCAGTACTTC.

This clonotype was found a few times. In DNA, the CDR3 is TGTGCCAGCAGCTTTGGACAGGCTCTTGAGCAGTACTTC. Its translation: CASSFGQALEQYF. The chain carries TRBV11-2 and TRBJ2-7; 7 bases map to TRBD1. With V trimmed by 3 bases and J by 7 bases, 6 bases remained unmatched. This CDR3 is built from 13 residues. CDR1 is SGHAT, CDR2 FQNNGV, per germline.

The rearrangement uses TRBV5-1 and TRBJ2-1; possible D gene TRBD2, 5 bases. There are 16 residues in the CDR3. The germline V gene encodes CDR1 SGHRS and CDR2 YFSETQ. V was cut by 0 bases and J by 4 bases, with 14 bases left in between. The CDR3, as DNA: TGCGCCAGCAGCTTGGGGTACACCGGGGTGTACAATGAGCAGTTCTTC. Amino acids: CASSLGYTGVYNEQFF.